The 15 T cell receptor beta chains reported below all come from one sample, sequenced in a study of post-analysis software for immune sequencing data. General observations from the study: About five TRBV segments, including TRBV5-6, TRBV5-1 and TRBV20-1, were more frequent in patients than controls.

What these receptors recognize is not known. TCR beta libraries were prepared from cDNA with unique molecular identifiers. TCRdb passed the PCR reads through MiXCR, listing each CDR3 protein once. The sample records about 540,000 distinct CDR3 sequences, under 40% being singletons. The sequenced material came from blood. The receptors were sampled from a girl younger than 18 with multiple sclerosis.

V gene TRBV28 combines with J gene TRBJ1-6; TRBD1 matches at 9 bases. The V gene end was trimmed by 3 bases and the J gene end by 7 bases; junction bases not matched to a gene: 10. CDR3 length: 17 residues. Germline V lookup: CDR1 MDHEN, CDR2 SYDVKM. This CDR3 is CASSFWTLDRGNSPLHF. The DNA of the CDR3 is TGTGCCAGCAGTTTTTGGACCTTGGACAGGGGAAATTCACCCCTCCACTTT.

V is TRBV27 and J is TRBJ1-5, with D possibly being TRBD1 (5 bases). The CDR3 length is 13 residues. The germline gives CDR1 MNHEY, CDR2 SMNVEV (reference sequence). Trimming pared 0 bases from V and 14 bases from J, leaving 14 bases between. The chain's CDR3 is CASSLSGGAIEHF. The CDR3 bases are TGTGCCAGCAGTTTATCGGGCGGGGCTATCGAGCATTTT.

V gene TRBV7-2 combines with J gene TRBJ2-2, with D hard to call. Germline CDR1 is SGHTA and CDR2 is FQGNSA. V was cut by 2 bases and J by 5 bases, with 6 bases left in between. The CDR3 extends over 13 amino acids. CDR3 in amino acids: CASSLTPTGELFF. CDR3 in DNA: TGTGCCAGCAGCTTAACCCCAACCGGGGAGCTGTTTTTT.

The CDR3 DNA sequence: TGTGCCAGCAGCCAAGATGCTCAGACGAGCTATGGCTACACCTTC. It translates to CASSQDAQTSYGYTF. The chain carries TRBV3-1 and TRBJ1-2; no firm D call. This CDR3 comprises 15 residues. The germline CDR1 and CDR2 sequences are LGHDT and YNNKEL (reference sequence). V was clipped by 0 bases and J by 4 bases, with 12 bases between them.

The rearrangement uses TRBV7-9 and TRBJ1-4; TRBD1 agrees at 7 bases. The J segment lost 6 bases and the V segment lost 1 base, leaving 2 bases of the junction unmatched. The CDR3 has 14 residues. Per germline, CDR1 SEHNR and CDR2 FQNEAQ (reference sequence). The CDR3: CASSLDRGYEKLFF. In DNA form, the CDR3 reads TGTGCCAGCAGCTTAGACAGGGGATATGAAAAACTGTTTTTT.

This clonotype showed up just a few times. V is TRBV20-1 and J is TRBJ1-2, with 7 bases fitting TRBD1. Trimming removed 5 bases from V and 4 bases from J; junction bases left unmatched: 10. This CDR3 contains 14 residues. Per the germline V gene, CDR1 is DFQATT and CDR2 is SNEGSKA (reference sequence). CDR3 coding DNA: TGCAGTGCTGACTCTCAGGGGGTGAGCTATGGCTACACCTTC. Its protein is CSADSQGVSYGYTF.

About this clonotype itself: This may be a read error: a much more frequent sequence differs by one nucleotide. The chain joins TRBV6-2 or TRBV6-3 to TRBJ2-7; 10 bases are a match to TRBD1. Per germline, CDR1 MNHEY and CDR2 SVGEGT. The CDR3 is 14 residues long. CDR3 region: CVSRPGQGYFEQYF. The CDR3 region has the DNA TGTGTCAGCAGGCCGGGACAGGGGTATTTCGAGCAGTACTTC.

CDR3 loop: CASTAGQGRNIQYF. The CDR3 coding sequence is TGTGCCAGCACCGCAGGACAGGGCCGAAACATTCAGTACTTC. The chain employs TRBV7-2 and TRBJ2-4, with 8 bases that match TRBD1. The germline CDR1 and CDR2 sequences are SGHTA and FQGNSA. CDR3 length: 14 residues. The V and J ends lost 7 bases and 6 bases, in that order; junction bases with no gene match: 8.

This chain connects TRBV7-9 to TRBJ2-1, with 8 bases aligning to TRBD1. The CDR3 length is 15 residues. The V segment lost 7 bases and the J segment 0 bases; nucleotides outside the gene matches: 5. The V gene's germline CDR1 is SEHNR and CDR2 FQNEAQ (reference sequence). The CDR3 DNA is TGTGCCAGCAAAAGACAGGGGAGCTCCTACAATGAGCAGTTCTTC. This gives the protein CASKRQGSSYNEQFF.

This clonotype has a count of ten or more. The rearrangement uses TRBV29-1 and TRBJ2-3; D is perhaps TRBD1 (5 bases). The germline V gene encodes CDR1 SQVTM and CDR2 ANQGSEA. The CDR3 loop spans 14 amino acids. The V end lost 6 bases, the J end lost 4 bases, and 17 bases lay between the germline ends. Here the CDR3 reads CSVPRPGRADTQYF. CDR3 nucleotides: TGCAGCGTCCCCCGGCCAGGCAGGGCAGATACGCAGTATTTT.

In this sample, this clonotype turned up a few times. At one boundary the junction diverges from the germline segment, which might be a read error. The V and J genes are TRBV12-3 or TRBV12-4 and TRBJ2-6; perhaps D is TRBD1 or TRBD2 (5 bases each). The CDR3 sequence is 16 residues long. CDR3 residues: CANSLAQGAGANVLTF. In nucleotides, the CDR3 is TGTGCCAACAGTTTAGCGCAAGGGGCTGGGGCCAACGTCCTGACTTTC.

The CDR3 coding sequence is TGTGCCAGCAGCCAAGATCTAGTCAGCAATGAGCAGTTCTTC. This codes for CASSQDLVSNEQFF. The chain recombines TRBV3-1 with TRBJ2-1; D gene unclear. Germline assignment: CDR1 LGHDT and CDR2 YNNKEL (reference sequence). The V gene lost 0 bases and the J gene lost 6 bases, with 9 bases spanning the gap. CDR3 length: 14 amino acids.

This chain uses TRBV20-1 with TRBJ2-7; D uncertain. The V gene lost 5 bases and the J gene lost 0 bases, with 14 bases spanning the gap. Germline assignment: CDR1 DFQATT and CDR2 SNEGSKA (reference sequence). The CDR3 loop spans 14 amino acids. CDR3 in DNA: TGCAGTGCTGTTTTCACCAAGAACTCCTACGAGCAGTACTTC. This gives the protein CSAVFTKNSYEQYF.

CDR3 sequence: CASSSWGALEAFF. CDR3 bases: TGTGCCAGCAGTTCTTGGGGGGCTCTTGAAGCTTTCTTT. V is TRBV12-3 or TRBV12-4 and J is TRBJ1-1, with a weak D call TRBD1 (6 bases). V was shortened by 4 bases and J by 7 bases, with 13 bases between the two germline ends. CDR3 size: 13 residues.

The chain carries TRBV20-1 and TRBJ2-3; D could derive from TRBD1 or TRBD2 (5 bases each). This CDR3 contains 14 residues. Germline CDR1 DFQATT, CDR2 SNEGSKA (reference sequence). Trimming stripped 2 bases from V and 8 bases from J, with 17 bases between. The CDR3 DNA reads TGCAGTGCTAGACCTTCTCTCGGGGCGGGTACGCAGTATTTT. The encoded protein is CSARPSLGAGTQYF.